Below, 17 T cell receptor beta chains from the same sample are listed, as sequenced in a study of blood T cell repertoires in COVID-19. TCRdb's copy holds only in-frame clones and misses some; the assay was immunoSEQ multiplex PCR. The sample gives some 200,000 clones, 75% to 85% of which show up once; roughly a tenth is in the top ten. Source material: peripheral blood. Receptor source: a man aged 45-65 years with active or convalescent COVID-19.

The chain links TRBV6-6 to TRBJ1-6, with TRBD1 identical over 7 bases. Germline V gene sequence: CDR1 MNHNY, CDR2 SVGAGI (reference sequence). There are 15 residues in the CDR3. With 7 bases clipped from V and 5 bases from J, the junction kept 8 bases outside the gene matches. CDR3 in DNA: TGTGCCAGCAACACAGGGGCAGGGAATAATTCACCCCTCCACTTT. It encodes CASNTGAGNNSPLHF.

This chain uses TRBV4-3 with TRBJ1-3; 7 bases are a match to TRBD1. Trimming took 2 bases from V and 7 from J; bases not matched to a gene: 11. There are 16 residues in the CDR3. The germline CDR1 and CDR2 sequences are LGHNA and YSLEER. The chain's CDR3 is CASSQHTGVRGNTIYF. CDR3 coding DNA: TGCGCCAGCAGCCAACATACAGGCGTCAGGGGGAACACCATATATTTT.

This chain uses TRBV21-1 with TRBJ2-7; the tabulated D call, TRBD1, remains unverified against the DNA. TRBV21-1 is listed as a pseudogene. This CDR3 has 14 amino acids. This CDR3 is CASSREDRSYEQYV. Written as DNA, the CDR3 is TGTGCCAGCAGCAGGGAGGACAGGTCCTACGAGCAGTACGTC.

The chain has TRBV7-2 and TRBJ2-7; TRBD2 matches 13 bases. Per the germline V gene, CDR1 is SGHTA and CDR2 is FQGNSA. V lost 6 bases, J lost 3 bases, and 5 bases stayed unmatched. The CDR3 runs 15 residues. The CDR3 DNA reads as TGTGCCAGCAGTCACGGACTAGCGGGAGTCTACGAGCAGTACTTC. It codes for CASSHGLAGVYEQYF.

The chain joins TRBV14 to TRBJ1-2, with a weak D call TRBD1 (5 bases). The CDR3 covers 16 residues. V was clipped by 1 base and J by 0 bases, with 12 bases between them. The V gene's germline CDR1 is SGHDN and CDR2 FVKESK. CDR3 nucleotides: TGTGCCAGCAGCCAAGTTGGGACGGGAGCTAACTATGGCTACACCTTC. Its translation is CASSQVGTGANYGYTF.

The rearrangement uses TRBV4-2 and TRBJ1-1; 7 bases line up with TRBD1. Trimming cost V 2 bases and J 0 bases; bases outside gene matches: 12. CDR1 LGHNA and CDR2 YNFKEQ come from the germline V gene. The CDR3 consists of 18 residues. This chain's CDR3 is CASSQPLTGKSMNTEAFF. The CDR3 DNA follows: TGTGCCAGCAGCCAACCATTGACAGGGAAGTCCATGAACACTGAAGCTTTCTTT.

The chain combines TRBV7-9 with TRBJ1-2, with D uncertain. Trimming cost V 5 bases and J 8 bases, with 9 bases left between them. The CDR3 sequence is 11 residues long. CDR1 SEHNR and CDR2 FQNEAQ come from the germline V gene (reference sequence). The CDR3 protein is CASSPVLGYTF. The CDR3 DNA is TGTGCCAGCAGCCCCGTCCTCGGCTACACCTTC.

The V gene is TRBV7-9, the J gene TRBJ2-7; 7 bases agree with TRBD1. CDR1 is SEHNR and CDR2 is FQNEAQ in the germline V gene (reference sequence). V was clipped by 0 bases and J by 3 bases; unmatched bases: 2. The CDR3 consists of 14 residues. Here the CDR3 DNA reads TGTGCCAGCAGCTTAGCAGGGGGCCACTACGAGCAGTACTTC. Residues: CASSLAGGHYEQYF.

The chain employs TRBV5-1 and TRBJ2-5; D perhaps matches TRBD1 (6 bases). V was clipped by 0 bases and J by 3 bases, with 9 bases between them. Germline CDR1 and CDR2: SGHRS and YFSETQ. The CDR3 length is 14 residues. In DNA form, the CDR3 reads TGCGCCAGCAGCTTGGGGACAGCCAAAGAGACCCAGTACTTC. Protein product: CASSLGTAKETQYF.

The V and J genes are TRBV7-9 and TRBJ2-2; 8 nucleotides agree with TRBD2. J gave up 8 bases and V 4 bases, and 9 bases lay outside the gene matches. This CDR3 is 15 amino acids long. From germline, CDR1 is SEHNR and CDR2 FQNEAQ (reference sequence). The CDR3 loop is CASSWTSGGLGELFF. CDR3 DNA sequence: TGTGCCAGCAGCTGGACAAGCGGGGGCCTGGGGGAGCTGTTTTTT. Combining the CDR3 with reference TRBV7-9 and TRBJ2-2 gives the whole variable domain DTGVSQNPRHKITKRGQNVTFRCDPISEHNRLYWYRQTLGQGPEFLTYFQNEAQLEKSRLLSDRFSAERPKGSFSTLEIQRTEQGDSAMYLCASSWTSGGLGELFFGEGSRLTVL.

The rearrangement links TRBV7-6 to TRBJ1-1, with 7 nucleotides matching TRBD1. V shed 5 bases, J shed 0 bases, and the junction held 6 bases outside the gene matches. Germline assignment: CDR1 SGHVS and CDR2 FNYEAQ. CDR3 size: 15 residues. This CDR3 reads CASSPRTGMNTEAFF. CDR3 DNA sequence: TGTGCCAGCAGCCCTAGGACAGGTATGAACACTGAAGCTTTCTTT.

The chain carries TRBV30 and TRBJ2-1, with TRBD2 matching 8 bases. The junction had 1 base not matched to a gene; V was cut back by 0 bases and J by 6 bases. This CDR3 has 13 residues. Per germline, CDR1 GTSNPN and CDR2 SVGIG (reference sequence). The CDR3 loop reads CAWSVLAANEQFF. As DNA, the CDR3 is TGTGCCTGGAGTGTACTAGCGGCCAATGAGCAGTTCTTC.

V is TRBV9 and J is TRBJ2-5; no clear D gene. Germline CDR1 SGDLS, CDR2 YYNGEE. The CDR3 is made up of 13 amino acids. Trimming stripped 3 bases from V and 5 bases from J, with 11 bases between. Here the CDR3 DNA reads TGTGCCAGCAGCGGTCCACAAATTGAGACCCAGTACTTC. Its protein product is CASSGPQIETQYF.

In its sample, this clone was seen once. The genes are TRBV7-3 and TRBJ2-5, with 11 bases that match TRBD2. After removal of 2 bases from V and 1 base from J, the junction contained 9 bases not matched to a gene. The V gene's germline CDR1 is SGHTA and CDR2 FQGTGA. There are 18 residues in the CDR3. The CDR3 protein is CASSLGGGTSGLQETQYF. The DNA of the CDR3 is TGTGCCAGCAGCTTAGGAGGCGGGACTAGCGGCCTCCAAGAGACCCAGTACTTC.

This clone was picked up a small number of times. The chain is built from TRBV7-2 and TRBJ1-6; D may be TRBD1 (5 bases). This CDR3 has 14 amino acids. Trimming stripped 3 bases from V and 7 bases from J, with 10 bases between. Germline CDR1 and CDR2: SGHTA and FQGNSA. The DNA of the CDR3 is TGTGCCAGCAGCTTCCGACAGTTAAATTCACCCCTCCACTTT. Translating gives CASSFRQLNSPLHF. Full variable domain (remainder filled in from reference TRBV7-2 and TRBJ1-6): GAGVSQSPSNKVTEKGKDVELRCDPISGHTALYWYRQSLGQGLEFLIYFQGNSAPDKSGLPSDRFSAERTGGSVSTLTIQRTQQEDSAVYLCASSFRQLNSPLHFGNGTRLTVT.

The chain employs TRBV7-2 and TRBJ2-2; a possible D gene is TRBD2 (6 bases). Trimming stripped 2 bases from V and 2 bases from J, with 12 bases between. Germline V lookup: CDR1 SGHTA, CDR2 FQGNSA. CDR3 length: 16 amino acids. The CDR3 region is CASSLFSGVNTGELFF. The CDR3 nucleotides read TGTGCCAGCAGCTTATTTAGCGGAGTTAACACCGGGGAGCTGTTTTTT.

The chain couples TRBV5-1 to TRBJ1-2; unclear D gene. V was pared by 5 bases and J by 6 bases, with 20 bases between. The CDR3 length is 15 residues. CDR1 is SGHRS and CDR2 is YFSETQ in the germline V gene. CDR3 sequence (DNA): TGCGCCAGCAGTCCTGCCCCCAATCCTTCGGATGGCTACACCTTC. Translation: CASSPAPNPSDGYTF.